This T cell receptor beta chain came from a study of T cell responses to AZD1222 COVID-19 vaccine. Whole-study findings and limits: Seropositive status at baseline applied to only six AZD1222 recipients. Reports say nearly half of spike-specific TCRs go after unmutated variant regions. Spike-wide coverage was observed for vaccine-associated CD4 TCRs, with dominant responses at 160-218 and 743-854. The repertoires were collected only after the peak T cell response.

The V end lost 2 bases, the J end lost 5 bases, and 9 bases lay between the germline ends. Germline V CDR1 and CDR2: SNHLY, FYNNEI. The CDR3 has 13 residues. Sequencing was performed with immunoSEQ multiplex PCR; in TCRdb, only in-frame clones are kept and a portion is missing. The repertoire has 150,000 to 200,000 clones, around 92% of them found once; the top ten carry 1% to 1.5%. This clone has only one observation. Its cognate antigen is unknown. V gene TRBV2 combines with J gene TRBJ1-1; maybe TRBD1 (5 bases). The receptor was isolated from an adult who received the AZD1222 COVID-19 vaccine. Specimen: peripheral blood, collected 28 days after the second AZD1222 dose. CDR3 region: CASSEWGRTEAFF. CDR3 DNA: TGTGCCAGCAGTGAATGGGGACGAACTGAAGCTTTCTTT.